This T cell receptor beta chain came from a study of CD8 T cells in Susac syndrome (dated by TCRdb to the late 2010s). About the full investigation: The study used repertoire sequencing to test whether antigen drove CD8+ T cell activation and differentiation in Susac syndrome. On the study overall, not on this receptor specifically: The number of individuals in the TCR sequencing and HLA analysis was acknowledged as relatively small.

High-throughput TCR beta sequencing profiled peripheral blood CD8+ and CD4+ T cells from healthy donors, Susac syndrome patients and multiple sclerosis patients. Multiple sclerosis controls were treatment-naive patients with stable or active relapsing-remitting disease fulfilling revised McDonald criteria. Bulk CD8+ and CD4+ T cells were purified magnetically by negative isolation, whereas CD8+ TEMRA cells were enriched by FACS. Blood was drawn into EDTA tubes, processed within 24 hours, and PBMCs were isolated by density gradient centrifugation. PBMCs destined for TCR sequencing were cryopreserved in liquid nitrogen and later thawed in a 37 °C water bath. The sorted or isolated CD4+, CD8+ and CD8+ TEMRA cells reached a purity of at least 90%. RNA was extracted using the RNeasy kit, and roughly 0.45 to 1 microgram was reverse transcribed with random hexamers. TCR beta CDR3 regions were amplified with the immunoSEQ multiplex PCR assay covering 54 Vbeta and 13 Jbeta segments. PCR amplification bias was corrected by using a synthetic template baseline for primer optimization and computational correction. Under the source paper's analysis protocol: Reads were assigned to V, D and J genes according to IMGT and analyzed in immunoSEQ Analyzer, with only productive sequences retained. Clonality was computed as one minus Shannon entropy normalized by log2 of the number of productive unique sequences. Public and private clones were assessed among the 100 most prevalent clones of each patient and control. Susac-specific clones were defined as absent from healthy and MS cohorts, around 970 published viral clones and other ImmuneACCESS disease sequences. In TCRdb, the public reads were trimmed at Q25 with fastp and aligned with MiXCR, with productive beta chains retained. One record per CDR3 amino acid sequence lists the most common genes and DNA. V and J calls and clone size were set by TCRdb, not the authors. The sample includes some 190,000 distinct CDR3 sequences, with almost 96% observed a single time. In total, the top ten clones hold about 0.093% of the sample.

To note about this clonotype: Its binding antigen is unknown. Per-base quality was not reported, and no clone a single base away is much larger than it.

The source of this sequence is a human donor with multiple sclerosis. The sequencing sample was made of CD4+ T cells from PBMCs.

The CDR3 amino acid sequence is: CASSQRTGRADTQYF. The nucleotide sequence is given as TGTGCCAGCAGCCAGAGGACAGGGAGGGCAGATACGCAGTATTTT. The chain uses TRBV3-1 and TRBJ2-3; the best D guess is TRBD1, with 8 bases matching. V loses 3 bases, J loses 4 bases, and the germline ends lie 14 bases apart. CDR1 is given as LGHDT and CDR2 as YNNKEL, both from the germline V gene (reference sequence). Its CDR3 holds 15 amino acids, cysteine through phenylalanine. Just the 45-base CDR3 DNA is kept, in frame starting at base 1.